This TCR beta chain was documented in a study of T cell responses to AZD1222 COVID-19 vaccine (dated by TCRdb to 2020 to 2022). In the study overall: AZD1222 recipients given second doses at about 4 weeks or at about 12 weeks were pooled, since spike-specific TCR depth and breadth were not found to differ between the two schedules. A total of 233 trial participants underwent TCR sequencing, of whom about 200 received two doses of AZD1222 and about 25 received two doses of the MenACWY control vaccine. Trial participants were enrolled into age subgroups of 18-55, 56-69 and 70-plus years, which contained roughly 150, 30 and 60 TCR-sequenced participants, respectively.

Concerning this clone: There is no known antigen for this receptor. Per-base quality was not reported, and no clone a single base away is much larger than it.

The CDR3 regions of human TCRbeta chains were analyzed by immunosequencing. Under the source paper's analysis protocol: Repertoire TCRs were checked for matches against a reference library of SARS-CoV-2-specific TCRs that had been generated using the MIRA antigen-specificity platform. Breadth meant the fraction of unique TCRs that were SARS-CoV-2-associated, whereas depth meant the fraction of total T cells that were SARS-CoV-2-associated. Using the MIRA data, every spike-specific TCR was mapped to the spike region that the TCR reacted to and assigned to either a CD4 or a CD8 class. Log10-transformed breadth and depth values were compared by one-way ANOVA with Sidak's multiple comparisons tests. The table comes from immuneACCESS by way of TCRdb, which keeps in-frame sequences with V and J called. Part of the clones is missing from these tables; in studies checked, under half for an unresolved V gene and the rest for unknown reasons. V and J calls and clone size are those listed in that table; D and trimming were worked out from the DNA. Counted in this sample were around 200,000 clones; 85% to 90% of them appeared once. Approximately 0.5% of the sample is held by the ten biggest clonotypes.

The full study reports these points: Participants were mostly white British and included more females than males, and it was suggested by the authors that clonal diversity may have been underestimated. Reportedly, close to half of the unique spike-specific TCRs recognized epitopes lying outside the regions that are mutated in the B.1.351 and B.1.1.7 variants. The 56-69-year group was small, and its depth increase did not reach significance, likely because of low power. Only 5 to 7 AZD1222 recipients were SARS-CoV-2 seropositive at baseline, limiting conclusions about previously exposed vaccinees. Vaccine-associated CD4 TCRs spanned the whole spike protein, with dominant responses in regions 160-218 and 743-854. Because no day 14 peak-response samples were available, the repertoires could be characterized only after the peak T cell response. A significant rise in spike-specific TCR breadth and depth was observed after two AZD1222 doses relative to day 0 and relative to MenACWY recipients.

In light of the paper, this sample's time point label describes: baseline before first vaccination. Samples from vaccinated people were obtained from the UK trials COV001 and COV002, which included a single-blind randomized controlled phase 2/3 trial of AZD1222 (ChAdOx1 nCoV-19) in healthy adults. For TCRbeta chain sequencing, PBMC samples were collected from trial participants at day 0 and at day 28 after the second dose. As encoded in the germline V gene, CDR1 is SGHAT while CDR2 is FQNNGV. The junction carries 9 bases between V and J, which are trimmed by 0 bases and 7 bases respectively. The CDR3 has 13 amino acids, counting the end cysteine and phenylalanine. This entry keeps only the CDR3 DNA: 39 bases, framed from base 1.

This TCR was recovered from an adult in good health. The sequencing used peripheral blood, collected on day 0 of AZD1222 vaccination. The receptor chain draws on TRBV11-2 and TRBJ1-1, with a tentative D gene TRBD1 over 5 matching bases. The CDR3 in this case is CASSLDGGIEAFF. At the DNA level, the sequence is TGTGCCAGCAGCTTAGACGGGGGAATTGAAGCTTTCTTT.